Below, 2 T cell receptor beta chains from the same sample are listed, as sequenced in a study of blood T cell repertoires in COVID-19. Repertoires were generated with immunoSEQ multiplex PCR, while TCRdb's copy carries only in-frame clones and drops some. The sample holds 150,000 to 200,000 clones, 89% seen once. The sequenced material came from PBMCs or T cells enriched from blood (not recorded which). Receptor source: a woman in her late teens or twenties who had recovered from COVID-19.

The chain employs TRBV7-2 and TRBJ2-1; 8 bases line up with TRBD2. V lost 5 bases and J lost 6; bases outside the gene matches: 12. This CDR3 has 16 amino acids. Germline CDR1 is SGHTA and CDR2 is FQGNSA. CDR3 bases: TGTGCCAGCAGCCTAGGCGGGGGGATCCAACTCAATGAGCAGTTCTTC. Its protein is CASSLGGGIQLNEQFF.

The chain has TRBV12-5 and TRBJ1-1; D unclear. CDR3 size: 16 residues. Trimming shortened V by 2 bases and J by 0 bases, and 13 bases separated the two germline ends. CDR1 is LGHNT and CDR2 is FRNRAP in the germline V gene. DNA for the CDR3: TGTGCTAGTGGTTTGCGGAGGAACATCATGAACACTGAAGCTTTCTTT. Protein product: CASGLRRNIMNTEAFF.